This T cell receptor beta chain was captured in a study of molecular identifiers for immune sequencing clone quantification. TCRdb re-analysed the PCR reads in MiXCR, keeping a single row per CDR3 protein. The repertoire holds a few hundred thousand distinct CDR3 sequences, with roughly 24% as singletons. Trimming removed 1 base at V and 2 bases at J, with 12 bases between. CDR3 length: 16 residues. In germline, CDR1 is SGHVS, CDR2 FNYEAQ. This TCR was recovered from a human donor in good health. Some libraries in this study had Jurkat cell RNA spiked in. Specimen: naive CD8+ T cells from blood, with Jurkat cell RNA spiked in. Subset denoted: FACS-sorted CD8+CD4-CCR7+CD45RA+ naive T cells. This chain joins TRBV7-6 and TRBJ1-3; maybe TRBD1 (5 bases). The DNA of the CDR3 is TGTGCCAGCAGCTTAGAGGGCAGGGAGGCTGGAAACACCATATATTTT. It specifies CASSLEGREAGNTIYF.